Described below is a single T cell receptor beta chain sequence and its context. Its antigen is as yet unknown. The data originate from a study of T cell repertoires in cytomegalovirus infection. Study overall: Signatures in public TCR beta sequences pointed to both CMV infection and matching HLA type.

Trimming removed 1 base at V and 4 bases at J, with 22 bases between. The CDR3 spans 19 residues. CDR1 SGHTA and CDR2 FQGTGA come from the germline V gene. The study, taken as a whole, reports: Cumulative frequency of public TCR beta families picked out carriers of CMV plus the relevant HLA.

TCRdb used MiXCR to reprocess the reads, holding one entry per CDR3 protein. The sample lists about 920,000 distinct CDR3 sequences; around a third were seen once. The sequence was obtained from a human donor in good health (CMV status not recorded). Some clones in this sample may be carry-over from other donors' samples. The sample here was cultured CD8+ T cells from PBMCs, taken from culture after CMV antigen stimulation. J is TRBJ2-2 and V is TRBV7-3; possible D gene TRBD2, 7 bases. CDR3 region: CASSLKRGDYPRGTGELFF. The CDR3 DNA is TGTGCCAGCAGCTTAAAGAGGGGGGACTACCCCCGGGGCACCGGGGAGCTGTTTTTT. Drawing the rest from reference TRBV7-3 and TRBJ2-2, the complete variable domain is GAGVSQTPSNKVTEKGKYVELRCDPISGHTALYWYRQSLGQGPEFLIYFQGTGAADDSGLPNDRFFAVRPEGSVSTLKIQRTERGDSAVYLCASSLKRGDYPRGTGELFFGEGSRLTVL.